Listed here are 25 T cell receptor beta chains from one sample, sequenced in a study of vaccination and CD4 T cells after COVID-19. An Oncomine TCR Beta short-read assay was used to sequence the DNA from cultured CD4+ T cells. TCRdb used MiXCR to reprocess the PCR reads, holding one entry per CDR3 protein. This table has 4,700 or so distinct CDR3 sequences, less than 35% appearing once. The treatment denotes: roughly ten-day PBMC culture with coronavirus spike peptide pools or control peptides (ViraFEST assay). CD4+ T lymphocytes from the unexposed donor were collected before the COVID-19 pandemic (2011-2018). Antigen specificity for these receptors is unknown. The sample consisted of CD4+ T cells from blood, cultured in vitro. These receptors came from a human donor in good health.

The chain recombines TRBV30 with TRBJ2-5, with D hard to call. V was cut by 3 bases and J by 1 base, with 12 bases left in between. CDR3 length equals 14 residues. Germline lookup yields CDR1 GTSNPN and CDR2 SVGIG (reference sequence). CDR3 coding DNA: TGTGCCTGGAGAAGGACCCGGAGCCAAGAGACCCAGTACTTC. It specifies CAWRRTRSQETQYF.

The genes are TRBV6-5 and TRBJ1-1, with a weak D call TRBD1 (5 bases). This CDR3 has 13 amino acids. From germline, CDR1 is MNHEY and CDR2 SVGAGI. Trimming shortened V by 2 bases and J by 3 bases, and 7 bases separated the two germline ends. The CDR3 spells CASSYVQDTEAFF. In DNA, the CDR3 is TGTGCCAGCAGTTACGTACAGGACACTGAAGCTTTCTTT.

This clonotype was found once. At one of its ends the junction is not consistent with the germline gene, which may arise from a read error. The V call is TRBV5-1, the J call TRBJ2-7; maybe TRBD1 (5 bases). CDR3 size: 14 residues. Germline V gives CDR1 SGHRS, CDR2 YFSETQ. CDR3: CASTLGQGHHEQYF. CDR3 in DNA: TGCGCCAGCACCTTGGGCCAGGGTCACCACGAGCAGTACTTC. The full variable domain, with the rest looked up from reference TRBV5-1 and TRBJ2-7, is KAGVTQTPRYLIKTRGQQVTLSCSPISGHRSVSWYQQTPGQGLQFLFEYFSETQRNKGNFPGRFSGRQFSNSRSEMNVSTLELGDSALYLCASTLGQGHHEQYFGPGTRLTVT.

This clonotype was observed a few times. This rearrangement joins TRBV7-2 to TRBJ1-5; a weak D match, TRBD1 (5 bases). The CDR3 is 15 amino acids. Germline CDR1 and CDR2: SGHTA and FQGNSA. V lost 5 bases and J 4 bases, leaving 15 bases between the germline ends. CDR3 loop: CASSRGLGQNQPQHF. The CDR3, as DNA: TGTGCCAGCAGCCGGGGACTAGGGCAAAATCAGCCCCAGCATTTT.

The chain carries TRBV11-2 and TRBJ2-2; possible D gene TRBD1, 5 bases. This CDR3 comprises 16 residues. Deletions cut 5 bases from V and 0 bases from J, with 13 bases between. In germline, CDR1 is SGHAT, CDR2 FQNNGV. In DNA form, the CDR3 reads TGTGCCAGCAGCAAAAAACCAGGGTCGAACACCGGGGAGCTGTTTTTT. Its translation is CASSKKPGSNTGELFF.

The chain has TRBV19 and TRBJ1-6, with TRBD1 matching over 9 bases. This CDR3 spans 18 amino acids. Germline CDR1 is LNHDA and CDR2 is SQIVND (reference sequence). J gave up 8 bases and V 6 bases, and 17 bases lay outside the gene matches. The CDR3 DNA reads as TGTGCCAGTAGCTTCGGACGAACAGGGGGCAGGGGTGATTCACCCCTCCACTTT. Its protein is CASSFGRTGGRGDSPLHF. Using reference TRBV19 and TRBJ1-6 for the parts outside the CDR3, the full variable domain is DGGITQSPKYLFRKEGQNVTLSCEQNLNHDAMYWYRQDPGQGLRLIYYSQIVNDFQKGDIAEGYSVSREKKESFPLTVTSAQKNPTAFYLCASSFGRTGGRGDSPLHFGNGTRLTVT.

The V gene is TRBV12-3 or TRBV12-4, the J gene TRBJ2-7; TRBD2 matches at 8 bases. The CDR3 consists of 21 residues. Germline trimming cut 6 bases from V and 5 bases from J; bases unmatched to any gene: 30. The CDR3 reads CASSQRAPFRTGGPEGHEQYF. CDR3 nucleotides: TGTGCCAGCAGCCAACGGGCCCCTTTTAGAACGGGAGGGCCGGAGGGCCACGAGCAGTACTTC.

V gene TRBV5-1 combines with J gene TRBJ2-5, with D perhaps TRBD1 (7 bases). The V end lost 1 base, the J end lost 2 bases, and 27 bases lay between the germline ends. Germline CDR1 reads SGHRS; CDR2 reads YFSETQ. This CDR3 has 20 amino acids. CDR3 protein: CASSLTNGGTDSVRQETQYF. The DNA of the CDR3 is TGCGCCAGCAGCTTGACGAATGGGGGGACAGACTCGGTAAGGCAAGAGACCCAGTACTTC.

This sequence joins TRBV28 and TRBJ1-2, with 8 bases lining up with TRBD1. This CDR3 comprises 16 residues. Germline CDR1 MDHEN, CDR2 SYDVKM. Trimming cost V 3 bases and J 8 bases; bases outside gene matches: 14. The CDR3 is CASSFPPGQGSGGYTF. The CDR3 region has the DNA TGTGCCAGCAGTTTCCCGCCTGGACAGGGTTCGGGAGGCTACACCTTC.

This clonotype was recorded a few times. The chain links TRBV6-1 to TRBJ2-7; D may be TRBD1 (6 bases). Germline V gene data show CDR1 as MNHNS and CDR2 as SASEGT. The V gene lost 5 bases and the J gene lost 2 bases, with 13 bases spanning the gap. The length of the CDR3 is 14 residues. Here the CDR3 DNA reads TGTGCCAGCAGTCGGGACACCTACACCTACGAGCAGTACTTC. This codes for CASSRDTYTYEQYF.

This clonotype is large. The chain uses TRBV6-5 and TRBJ2-7; 9 nucleotides line up with TRBD1. The ends lost 2 bases at V and 5 bases at J; junction bases unmatched: 10. The CDR3 covers 16 residues. Germline CDR1 is MNHEY and CDR2 is SVGAGI. CDR3 DNA sequence: TGTGCCAGCAGTTACAAAACAGGGGGCGGCCAACACGAGCAGTACTTC. Encoded protein: CASSYKTGGGQHEQYF.

A few counts support this clonotype. The V call is TRBV7-3, the J call TRBJ2-1; 8 bases fit TRBD1. Germline CDR1 SGHTA, CDR2 FQGTGA. This CDR3 has 15 residues. V shed 4 bases and J 2 bases; nucleotides not matched to a gene: 4. The CDR3 reads CASSSDRAAYNEQFF. The DNA for the CDR3 is TGTGCCAGCAGCTCGGACAGGGCGGCCTACAATGAGCAGTTCTTC.

The chain links TRBV20-1 to TRBJ1-4, with 9 nucleotides matching TRBD1. Germline CDR1 reads DFQATT; CDR2 reads SNEGSKA (reference sequence). The CDR3 length is 13 residues. V dropped 5 bases and J dropped 8; count of bases not matched to a gene: 6. This chain's CDR3 is CSAPGTGREKLFF. Written as DNA, the CDR3 is TGCAGTGCTCCCGGGACAGGGCGGGAAAAACTGTTTTTT.

In this sample, this clonotype turned up a few times. This chain joins TRBV15 and TRBJ1-2; a weak D match, TRBD1 (5 bases). The CDR3 totals 13 residues. The V gene lost 5 bases and the J gene lost 4 bases, with 11 bases spanning the gap. Germline loops: CDR1 LNHNV, CDR2 YYDKDF (reference sequence). The CDR3 sequence: CATSLSGIYGYTF. The CDR3 nucleotides read TGTGCCACCAGCCTATCAGGGATCTATGGCTACACCTTC.

The gene calls are TRBV20-1 and TRBJ2-3; D is unclear. The germline CDR1 and CDR2 sequences are DFQATT and SNEGSKA (reference sequence). V was trimmed by 3 bases and J by 7 bases, leaving 20 bases between them. The CDR3 contains 15 residues. The CDR3, as DNA: TGCAGTGCTAGGGATGGCGGAACCCCCACGAATACGCAGTATTTT. The encoded protein is CSARDGGTPTNTQYF.

This sequence joins TRBV19 and TRBJ2-3; D gene ambiguous. The length of the CDR3 is 12 residues. Germline-derived CDR1 and CDR2 are LNHDA and SQIVND (reference sequence). V shed 4 bases and J shed 3 bases, with 5 bases lying between them. The CDR3 loop is CASSTGTDTQYF. The CDR3 DNA is TGTGCCAGTAGTACTGGTACAGATACGCAGTATTTT.

The V and J genes are TRBV10-2 and TRBJ2-4, with D uncertain. The CDR3 spans 14 residues. The germline V gene encodes CDR1 WSHSY and CDR2 SAAADI. Trimming removed 2 bases at V and 9 bases at J, with 14 bases between. In DNA form, the CDR3 reads TGCGCCAGCAGTGAGGTTAGATTCGGTGGCATTCAGTACTTC. Translated: CASSEVRFGGIQYF.

There are a few counts of this clonotype. J is TRBJ1-3 and V is TRBV15, with TRBD1 matching 8 bases. The CDR3 covers 17 residues. With 1 base clipped from V and 3 bases from J, the junction kept 8 bases outside the gene matches. Per the germline V gene, CDR1 is LNHNV and CDR2 is YYDKDF (reference sequence). CDR3 loop: CATSRAAGGFFGNTIYF. The CDR3 DNA follows: TGTGCCACCAGCAGAGCCGCAGGGGGCTTCTTTGGAAACACCATATATTTT. Based on the CDR3 plus reference TRBV15 and TRBJ1-3, the full variable domain is DAMVIQNPRYQVTQFGKPVTLSCSQTLNHNVMYWYQQKSSQAPKLLFHYYDKDFNNEADTPDNFQSRRPNTSFCFLDIRSPGLGDTAMYLCATSRAAGGFFGNTIYFGEGSWLTVV.

This clonotype was seen more than once but under ten times. The chain couples TRBV27 to TRBJ2-5; a possible D gene is TRBD1 (6 bases). This CDR3 spans 14 amino acids. Germline V CDR1 and CDR2: MNHEY, SMNVEV (reference sequence). The V gene lost 4 bases and the J gene lost 0 bases, with 9 bases spanning the gap. CDR3 in amino acids: CASSSQGNQETQYF. CDR3 DNA: TGTGCCAGCAGTTCTCAGGGGAACCAAGAGACCCAGTACTTC.

The V call is TRBV5-4, the J call TRBJ2-7, with D maybe TRBD2 (6 bases). The V end lost 4 bases, the J end lost 0 bases, and 17 bases lay between the germline ends. This CDR3 is 16 amino acids long. Germline V gives CDR1 SGHNT, CDR2 YYREEE (reference sequence). CDR3 sequence reads: CASSQAAQGGSYEQYF. CDR3 in DNA: TGTGCCAGCAGCCAAGCTGCGCAGGGAGGCTCCTACGAGCAGTACTTC.

This clonotype was counted between two and nine times. The chain is built from TRBV6-2 or TRBV6-3 and TRBJ1-1; possibly TRBD1 for D (6 bases). V dropped 7 bases and J dropped 1 base, with 13 bases sitting between them. The germline V gene encodes CDR1 MNHEY and CDR2 SVGEGT. The CDR3 runs to 14 residues. This CDR3 reads CASKRGRGNTEAFF. The CDR3 DNA is TGTGCCAGCAAACGGGGCAGGGGGAACACTGAAGCTTTCTTT.

In its sample, this clonotype was seen a few times. The chain links TRBV28 to TRBJ2-2; 7 nucleotides line up with TRBD1. Trimming cost V 3 bases and J 2 bases; bases outside gene matches: 3. CDR3 length equals 15 residues. Germline lookup yields CDR1 MDHEN and CDR2 SYDVKM. In DNA, the CDR3 is TGTGCCAGCAGTTTCACAGGGGCCAACACCGGGGAGCTGTTTTTT. It is translated as CASSFTGANTGELFF.

V and J are TRBV2 and TRBJ2-7; D perhaps matches TRBD1 (6 bases). CDR1 and CDR2 from the germline V gene are SNHLY and FYNNEI. This CDR3 has 14 residues. V lost 5 bases and J lost 0, with 11 bases in between. CDR3: CASSQTGCSYEQYF. In DNA form, the CDR3 reads TGTGCCAGCAGTCAGACAGGCTGCTCCTACGAGCAGTACTTC.

Only a few counts were recorded for this clonotype. The chain links TRBV18 to TRBJ2-7; TRBD2 matches at 8 bases. The CDR3 covers 15 residues. The ends lost 4 bases at V and 1 base at J; junction bases unmatched: 6. Germline V gene data show CDR1 as KGHSH and CDR2 as LQKENI. The CDR3 is CASSQAGVRSYEQYF. CDR3 in DNA: TGTGCCAGCTCACAAGCGGGAGTTCGATCCTACGAGCAGTACTTC. Drawing the rest from reference TRBV18 and TRBJ2-7, the complete variable domain is NAGVMQNPRHLVRRRGQEARLRCSPMKGHSHVYWYRQLPEEGLKFMVYLQKENIIDESGMPKERFSAEFPKEGPSILRIQQVVRGDSAAYFCASSQAGVRSYEQYFGPGTRLTVT.

This clonotype was found a few times. This chain joins TRBV11-1 and TRBJ2-2; either TRBD1 or TRBD2 may supply D (5 bases each). Germline CDR1 and CDR2: SGHAT and FQDESV (reference sequence). Trimming removed 5 bases at V and 3 bases at J, with 10 bases between. The CDR3 is 14 amino acids. CDR3 amino acids: CASSPWGHTGELFF. CDR3 DNA sequence: TGTGCCAGCAGCCCATGGGGACACACCGGGGAGCTGTTTTTT. Full variable domain (rest looked up from reference TRBV11-1 and TRBJ2-2): EAEVAQSPRYKITEKSQAVAFWCDPISGHATLYWYRQILGQGPELLVQFQDESVVDDSQLPKDRFSAERLKGVDSTLKIQPAELGDSAMYLCASSPWGHTGELFFGEGSRLTVL.